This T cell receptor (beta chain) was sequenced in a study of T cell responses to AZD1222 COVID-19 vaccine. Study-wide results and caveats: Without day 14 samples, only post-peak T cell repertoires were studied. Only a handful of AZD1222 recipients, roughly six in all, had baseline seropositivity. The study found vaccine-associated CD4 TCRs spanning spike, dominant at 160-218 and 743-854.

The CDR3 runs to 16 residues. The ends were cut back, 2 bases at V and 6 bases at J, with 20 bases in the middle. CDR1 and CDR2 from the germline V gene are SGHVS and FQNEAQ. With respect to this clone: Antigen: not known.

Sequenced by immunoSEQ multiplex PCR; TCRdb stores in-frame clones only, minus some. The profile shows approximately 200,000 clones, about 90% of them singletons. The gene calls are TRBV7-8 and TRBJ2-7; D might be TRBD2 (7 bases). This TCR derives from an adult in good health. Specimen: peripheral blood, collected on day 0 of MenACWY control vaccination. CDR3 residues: CASSLYGRGASREQYF. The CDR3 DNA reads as TGTGCCAGCAGCTTATATGGGAGGGGGGCGTCTCGCGAGCAGTACTTC. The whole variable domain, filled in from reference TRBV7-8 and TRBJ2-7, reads GAGVSQSPRYKVAKRGQDVALRCDPISGHVSLFWYQQALGQGPEFLTYFQNEAQLDKSGLPSDRFFAERPEGSVSTLKIQRTQQEDSAVYLCASSLYGRGASREQYFGPGTRLTVT.